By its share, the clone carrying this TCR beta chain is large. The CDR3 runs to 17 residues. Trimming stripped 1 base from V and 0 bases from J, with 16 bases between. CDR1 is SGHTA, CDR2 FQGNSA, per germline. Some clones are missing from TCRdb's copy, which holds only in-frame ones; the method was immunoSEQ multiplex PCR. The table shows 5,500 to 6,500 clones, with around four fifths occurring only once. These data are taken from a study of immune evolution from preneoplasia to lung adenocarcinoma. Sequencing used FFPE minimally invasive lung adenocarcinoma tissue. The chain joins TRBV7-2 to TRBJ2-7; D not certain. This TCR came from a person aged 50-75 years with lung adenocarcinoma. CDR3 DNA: TGTGCCAGCAGCTTAGAAGTCTCGAGTTTTATCTCCTACGAGCAGTACTTC. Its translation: CASSLEVSSFISYEQYF.